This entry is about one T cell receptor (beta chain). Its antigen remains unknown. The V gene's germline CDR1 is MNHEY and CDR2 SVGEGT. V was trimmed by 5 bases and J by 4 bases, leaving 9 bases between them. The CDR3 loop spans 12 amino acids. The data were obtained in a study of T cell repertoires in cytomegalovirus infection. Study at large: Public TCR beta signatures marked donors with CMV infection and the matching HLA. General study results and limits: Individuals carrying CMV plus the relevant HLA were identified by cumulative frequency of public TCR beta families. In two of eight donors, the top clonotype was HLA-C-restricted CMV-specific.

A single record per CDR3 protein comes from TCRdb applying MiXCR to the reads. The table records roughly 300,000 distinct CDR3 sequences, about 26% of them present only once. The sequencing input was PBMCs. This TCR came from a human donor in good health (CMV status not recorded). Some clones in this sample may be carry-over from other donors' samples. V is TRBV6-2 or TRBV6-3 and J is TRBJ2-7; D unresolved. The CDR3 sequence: CASSNREYEQYF. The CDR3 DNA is TGTGCCAGCAGTAACAGAGAATACGAGCAGTACTTC.